These 25 T cell receptor beta chains originate from one sample sequenced in a study of cytomegalovirus exposure and HLA in healthy donors (dated by TCRdb to between 2016 and 2019). Library preparation was by the immunoSEQ multiplex PCR assay. A mixture of 60 forward primers for TCR Vbeta segments and 13 reverse primers for TCR Jbeta segments was used in the multiplex PCR. The source is immuneACCESS, and TCRdb retained only in-frame sequences with V and J called. Part of the clones is not carried over; for the studies checked, unresolved V genes explain less than half of this, and the remainder is unexplained. This sample lists approximately 150,000 clones; about 77% were detected once. The leading ten clones occupy 1.5% to 2% of the sample. Specimen: PBMCs. These receptors were collected from a female donor in good health and CMV-seronegative.

The chain uses TRBV5-1 and TRBJ1-4; TRBD1 matches 7 bases. Losses at the gene ends were 4 bases for V and 3 bases for J; bases not matched to a gene: 6. Germline CDR1 SGHRS, CDR2 YFSETQ. The CDR3 has 15 residues. DNA for the CDR3: TGCGCCAGCAGCGCGACAGGGCTATCTAATGAAAAACTGTTTTTT. This translates into CASSATGLSNEKLFF.

V usage is TRBV5-4 and J usage is TRBJ2-1, with D unresolved. CDR1 is SGHNT, CDR2 YYREEE, per germline (reference sequence). The V gene lost 1 base and the J gene lost 6 bases, with 8 bases spanning the gap. This CDR3 is 13 amino acids long. The CDR3 sequence: CASSLTSGNEQFF. The CDR3 bases are TGTGCCAGCAGCTTGACATCGGGCAATGAGCAGTTCTTC.

Comments on this clone: The same CDR3 is also encoded by other DNA sequences in this sample. CDR3 DNA: TGTGCCAGCAGCTTAGGGACAGGGAAAACTGAAGCTTTCTTT. Translation: CASSLGTGKTEAFF. This chain uses TRBV13 with TRBJ1-1; 7 nucleotides line up with TRBD1. Germline V gene sequence: CDR1 PRHDT, CDR2 FYEKMQ (reference sequence). The CDR3 spans 14 residues. Trimming removed 0 bases from V and 5 bases from J; junction bases left unmatched: 3. The variable domain in full, with the rest retrieved from reference TRBV13 and TRBJ1-1, is AAGVIQSPRHLIKEKRETATLKCYPIPRHDTVYWYQQGPGQDPQFLISFYEKMQSDKGSIPDRFSAQQFSDYHSELNMSSLELGDSALYFCASSLGTGKTEAFFGQGTRLTVV.

The chain has TRBV7-9 and TRBJ1-4; 10 bases line up with TRBD1. CDR3 length: 14 residues. Germline V CDR1 and CDR2: SEHNR, FQNEAQ (reference sequence). V shed 0 bases and J 8 bases; nucleotides not matched to a gene: 0. The CDR3 DNA reads TGTGCCAGCAGCTTAGCGGACAGGGGGGAAAAACTGTTTTTT. Its translation is CASSLADRGEKLFF.

The chain couples TRBV7-6 to TRBJ2-7; TRBD2 matches 7 bases. The ends lost 6 bases at V and 4 bases at J; junction bases unmatched: 9. CDR3 length: 14 amino acids. CDR1 and CDR2 (germline): SGHVS, FNYEAQ. The CDR3 is CASSSGGELYEQYF. DNA of the CDR3: TGTGCCAGCAGTTCGGGGGGAGAACTTTACGAGCAGTACTTC.

The genes are TRBV27 and TRBJ2-1, with D hard to call. CDR3 length equals 15 residues. V was pared by 0 bases and J by 6 bases, with 12 bases between. Germline V gene lookup returns CDR1 MNHEY and CDR2 SMNVEV (reference sequence). The CDR3 spells CASSLSQDLGNEQFF. The CDR3 DNA is TGTGCCAGCAGTTTATCGCAGGATTTGGGCAATGAGCAGTTCTTC.

The chain combines TRBV7-9 with TRBJ2-3, with 8 bases fitting TRBD1. Germline lookup yields CDR1 SEHNR and CDR2 FQNEAQ (reference sequence). V lost 5 bases, J lost 5 bases, and 6 bases stayed unmatched. This CDR3 is built from 14 residues. The CDR3: CASSKDRVRDTQYF. The CDR3 region has the DNA TGTGCCAGCAGCAAGGACAGGGTCAGAGATACGCAGTATTTT.

This clone was found a few times. The V gene is TRBV19, the J gene TRBJ1-2; D unclear. The CDR3 has 13 residues. Germline V gene sequence: CDR1 LNHDA, CDR2 SQIVND (reference sequence). Between the trimmed V and J ends, which lost 9 bases and 5 bases, there was a span of 16 bases. The CDR3 region is CASGKPGGYGYTF. In nucleotides, the CDR3 is TGTGCCAGCGGGAAACCTGGAGGGTATGGCTACACCTTC. The whole variable domain, filled in from reference TRBV19 and TRBJ1-2, reads DGGITQSPKYLFRKEGQNVTLSCEQNLNHDAMYWYRQDPGQGLRLIYYSQIVNDFQKGDIAEGYSVSREKKESFPLTVTSAQKNPTAFYLCASGKPGGYGYTFGSGTRLTVV.

This clone has just one count. This chain links TRBV6-1 with TRBJ2-7; D is possibly TRBD1 (6 bases). V lost 2 bases, J lost 0 bases, and 20 bases lay in between. The CDR3 covers 18 residues. Germline CDR1 MNHNS, CDR2 SASEGT. The CDR3 sequence: CASSEKEDRPNFSYEQYF. DNA for the CDR3: TGTGCCAGCAGTGAAAAAGAAGACAGGCCTAATTTCTCCTACGAGCAGTACTTC.

CDR3 sequence: CATSRDKASGDNEQFF. DNA for the CDR3: TGTGCCACCAGCAGAGATAAGGCTAGCGGAGACAATGAGCAGTTCTTC. The genes are TRBV15 and TRBJ2-1, with TRBD2 matching over 7 bases. The CDR3 sequence is 16 residues long. Trimming took 0 bases from V and 5 from J; bases not matched to a gene: 7. Germline V gives CDR1 LNHNV, CDR2 YYDKDF (reference sequence).

This clone occurred many times. Here the CDR3 DNA reads TGTGCCAGCAGTGAGAGACTAGCCTCCGGCGGGGAGCTGTTTTTT. This gives the protein CASSERLASGGELFF. The chain joins TRBV2 to TRBJ2-2; 7 nucleotides align to TRBD2. This CDR3 is 15 amino acids long. Germline CDR1 reads SNHLY; CDR2 reads FYNNEI. The V gene end was trimmed by 3 bases and the J gene end by 7 bases; junction bases not matched to a gene: 8.

J is TRBJ1-1 and V is TRBV27; D is unresolved. The germline V gene has CDR1 MNHEY and CDR2 SMNVEV (reference sequence). V lost 3 bases and J 1 base, leaving 6 bases between the germline ends. This CDR3 is built from 13 residues. As DNA, the CDR3 is TGTGCCAGCAGTTTCGTAGAGAACACTGAAGCTTTCTTT. Amino acids: CASSFVENTEAFF.

The gene calls are TRBV15 and TRBJ1-3; no clear D gene. Germline V gene sequence: CDR1 LNHNV, CDR2 YYDKDF (reference sequence). The V end lost 5 bases, the J end lost 5 bases, and 10 bases lay between the germline ends. The CDR3 runs 13 residues. CDR3: CATSFEHRNTIYF. CDR3 nucleotides: TGTGCCACCAGCTTCGAACACCGAAACACCATATATTTT.

The chain joins TRBV30 to TRBJ2-7; the match to TRBD1 covers 11 bases. The ends lost 0 bases at V and 7 bases at J; junction bases unmatched: 8. CDR1 is GTSNPN and CDR2 is SVGIG in the germline V gene (reference sequence). This CDR3 is built from 15 residues. The CDR3 region is CAWSVPGQGAREQYF. The CDR3 bases are TGTGCCTGGAGTGTACCCGGACAGGGGGCTAGGGAGCAGTACTTC.

This clone was counted only a few times. The rearrangement links TRBV27 to TRBJ1-2; D unclear. Trimming pared 1 base from V and 8 bases from J, leaving 14 bases between. CDR3 length: 14 residues. Germline V gives CDR1 MNHEY, CDR2 SMNVEV (reference sequence). This chain's CDR3 is CASSLLAHPQGYTF. In DNA, the CDR3 is TGTGCCAGCAGTTTATTAGCACACCCACAAGGCTACACCTTC.

The V and J genes are TRBV5-4 and TRBJ2-3; 8 bases fit TRBD2. V trimming: 6 bases; J trimming: 0 bases; junction bases outside the gene matches: 15. This CDR3 contains 18 residues. Per germline, CDR1 SGHNT and CDR2 YYREEE (reference sequence). The CDR3 loop reads CASIPTGGDIASTDTQYF. The CDR3 DNA follows: TGTGCCAGCATCCCCACGGGGGGGGACATCGCTAGCACAGATACGCAGTATTTT.

The table lists this clone with a count of one. This chain uses TRBV19 with TRBJ1-2; D perhaps matches TRBD1 (6 bases). V was cut by 5 bases and J by 6 bases, with 16 bases left in between. CDR3 size: 14 residues. Germline V gene data show CDR1 as LNHDA and CDR2 as SQIVND (reference sequence). The CDR3 here is CASSLGRGAHGYTF. CDR3 DNA: TGTGCCAGTAGTCTGGGCAGGGGAGCACATGGCTACACCTTC.

This clone has more than one count but fewer than ten. V usage is TRBV20-1 and J usage is TRBJ2-7; 7 bases fit TRBD1. The length of the CDR3 is 11 residues. In germline, CDR1 is DFQATT, CDR2 SNEGSKA (reference sequence). V gave up 6 bases and J gave up 9 bases; unmatched junction bases: 8. The CDR3 loop is CSARLPGGQYF. The CDR3 coding sequence is TGCAGTGCCCGCTTACCAGGGGGGCAGTACTTC.

The chain recombines TRBV28 with TRBJ1-6; 10 bases map to TRBD1. The junction had 3 bases not matched to a gene; V was cut back by 6 bases and J by 7 bases. The CDR3 consists of 14 residues. CDR1 is MDHEN, CDR2 SYDVKM, per germline. CDR3 region: CASSGQGGNSPLHF. In nucleotides, the CDR3 is TGTGCCAGCAGCGGACAGGGGGGAAATTCACCCCTCCACTTT.

V and J are TRBV5-1 and TRBJ2-1; 11 bases agree with TRBD2. The V and J ends lost 0 bases and 8 bases, in that order; junction bases with no gene match: 16. CDR3 size: 19 residues. CDR1 and CDR2 from the germline V gene are SGHRS and YFSETQ. CDR3 nucleotides: TGCGCCAGCAGCTTGGGACCCCCCGGGACTAGCGGACGAGGCGATGAGCAGTTCTTC. It encodes CASSLGPPGTSGRGDEQFF.

The chain combines TRBV7-9 with TRBJ1-1; D not resolved. The germline gives CDR1 SEHNR, CDR2 FQNEAQ (reference sequence). CDR3 length equals 14 residues. Trimming took off 3 bases at V and 3 bases at J, with 11 bases between the two ends. The DNA for the CDR3 is TGTGCCAGCAGCTTCGGACGGAGGGACACTGAAGCTTTCTTT. This encodes CASSFGRRDTEAFF. The variable domain in full, completed from reference TRBV7-9 and TRBJ1-1, reads DTGVSQNPRHKITKRGQNVTFRCDPISEHNRLYWYRQTLGQGPEFLTYFQNEAQLEKSRLLSDRFSAERPKGSFSTLEIQRTEQGDSAMYLCASSFGRRDTEAFFGQGTRLTVV.

The chain carries TRBV7-9 and TRBJ2-1; 8 bases line up with TRBD1. V lost 8 bases to trimming and J lost 5 bases; unmatched junction nucleotides: 11. Germline V gene lookup returns CDR1 SEHNR and CDR2 FQNEAQ (reference sequence). There are 15 residues in the CDR3. Written as DNA, the CDR3 is TGTGCCAGCCACAACAGGGGGGTCGTCGACAATGAGCAGTTCTTC. This encodes CASHNRGVVDNEQFF.

The chain employs TRBV29-1 and TRBJ2-7; 14 nucleotides match TRBD2. Germline-derived CDR1 and CDR2 are SQVTM and ANQGSEA. After removal of 6 bases from V and 3 bases from J, the junction contained 7 bases not matched to a gene. The CDR3 totals 15 residues. CDR3 sequence reads: CSVALGTSGSYEQYF. The DNA of the CDR3 is TGCAGCGTCGCCCTCGGGACTAGCGGGAGCTACGAGCAGTACTTC.

This chain connects TRBV11-3 to TRBJ2-1, with D possibly being TRBD2 (6 bases). The CDR3 has 16 amino acids. Germline V lookup: CDR1 SGHNT, CDR2 YENEEA. With 1 base removed from V and 5 bases from J, the gap between germline ends came to 15 bases. The CDR3 loop reads CASSLAGGVGDNEQFF. CDR3 nucleotide sequence: TGTGCCAGCAGCTTAGCGGGCGGGGTGGGGGACAATGAGCAGTTCTTC.

The CDR3 sequence: CASSIVPGTYNEQFF. The CDR3 DNA reads TGTGCCAGTAGTATAGTCCCGGGGACCTACAATGAGCAGTTCTTC. The chain is built from TRBV19 and TRBJ2-1, with D possibly TRBD2 on 5 matching bases. The length of the CDR3 is 15 residues. From germline, CDR1 is LNHDA and CDR2 SQIVND (reference sequence). V lost 1 base, J lost 2 bases, and 9 bases lay in between. Filled out from reference TRBV19 and TRBJ2-1, the complete variable domain reads DGGITQSPKYLFRKEGQNVTLSCEQNLNHDAMYWYRQDPGQGLRLIYYSQIVNDFQKGDIAEGYSVSREKKESFPLTVTSAQKNPTAFYLCASSIVPGTYNEQFFGPGTRLTVL.